The 28 T cell receptor beta chains presented below share a single source sample, sequenced in a study of blood T cell repertoires in COVID-19. The protocol was immunoSEQ multiplex PCR, while the TCRdb copy is restricted to in-frame clones and leaves out a portion. In the table there are about 180,000 clones, 80% to 90% of which are singletons. The sequencing sample was made of peripheral blood. These receptors all stem from a man aged 50-60 years with active or convalescent COVID-19.

This clone came up a few times. The chain recombines TRBV29-1 with TRBJ2-7; TRBD2 aligns across 9 bases. The V gene end was trimmed by 1 base and the J gene end by 3 bases; junction bases not matched to a gene: 13. The CDR3 spans 17 residues. Germline V gene sequence: CDR1 SQVTM, CDR2 ANQGSEA. CDR3 sequence: CSVEAGASGTGVYEQYF. CDR3 DNA sequence: TGCAGCGTTGAAGCTGGGGCTAGCGGGACGGGGGTCTACGAGCAGTACTTC.

The chain combines TRBV10-3 with TRBJ1-6, with D unclear. The CDR3 contains 13 residues. Germline V gene data show CDR1 as ENHRY and CDR2 as SYGVKD. Deletions cut 7 bases from V and 6 bases from J, with 10 bases between. The CDR3 spells CAITGQPNSPLHF. The CDR3 nucleotides are TGTGCCATCACTGGGCAGCCTAATTCACCCCTCCACTTT.

This chain uses TRBV19 with TRBJ1-5; D not resolved. V was trimmed by 1 base and J by 7 bases, leaving 14 bases between them. CDR1 is LNHDA and CDR2 is SQIVND in the germline V gene (reference sequence). CDR3 length: 15 residues. CDR3 region: CASSIVPDSGQPQHF. As DNA, the CDR3 is TGTGCCAGTAGTATAGTCCCTGATTCAGGCCAGCCCCAGCATTTT.

The chain recombines TRBV10-2 with TRBJ1-6; no clear D gene. Germline V gene data show CDR1 as WSHSY and CDR2 as SAAADI. V shed 8 bases and J shed 8 bases, with 4 bases lying between them. The CDR3 loop spans 10 amino acids. CDR3 in amino acids: CASGDSPLHF. The CDR3 nucleotides are TGCGCCAGCGGAGATTCACCCCTCCACTTT.

This sequence joins TRBV6-2 or TRBV6-3 and TRBJ1-2; D unresolved. From germline, CDR1 is MNHEY and CDR2 SVGEGT. V lost 0 bases to trimming and J lost 0 bases, with 17 bases between them. The CDR3 is made up of 18 amino acids. The DNA of the CDR3 is TGTGCCAGCAGTTACTCCCATCAGAGGGTGCTACCTAACTATGGCTACACCTTC. Protein: CASSYSHQRVLPNYGYTF.

This clone was recorded only once. The rearrangement uses TRBV18 and TRBJ2-5, with TRBD1 identical over 7 bases. J gave up 4 bases and V 0 bases, and 5 bases lay outside the gene matches. The CDR3 is 15 amino acids. Germline values: CDR1 KGHSH, CDR2 LQKENI. As DNA, the CDR3 is TGTGCCAGCTCACCACCGGGACAGAGTGGAGAGACCCAGTACTTC. Protein: CASSPPGQSGETQYF. The full variable domain, with the rest looked up from reference TRBV18 and TRBJ2-5, is NAGVMQNPRHLVRRRGQEARLRCSPMKGHSHVYWYRQLPEEGLKFMVYLQKENIIDESGMPKERFSAEFPKEGPSILRIQQVVRGDSAAYFCASSPPGQSGETQYFGPGTRLLVL.

The rearrangement uses TRBV30 and TRBJ1-4; tentatively, D is TRBD1 (6 bases). The germline V gene has CDR1 GTSNPN and CDR2 SVGIG (reference sequence). CDR3 size: 13 residues. The ends were cut back, 2 bases at V and 4 bases at J, with 8 bases in the middle. CDR3 in DNA: TGTGCCTGGAGTACAGGGCTTAATGAAAAACTGTTTTTT. Its translation is CAWSTGLNEKLFF.

This clone occurred a few times. The rearrangement links TRBV11-3 to TRBJ2-2, with 10 bases aligning to TRBD2. J was trimmed by 7 bases and V by 4 bases; bases with no gene match: 9. Per germline, CDR1 SGHNT and CDR2 YENEEA. The CDR3 length is 16 residues. CDR3 sequence: CASSSSGGARDGELFF. Written as DNA, the CDR3 is TGTGCCAGCAGCTCGAGCGGGGGGGCCAGAGACGGGGAGCTGTTTTTT.

This clone has just a few counts. V is TRBV3-1 (or the pseudogene TRBV3-2) and J is TRBJ1-1; D remains ambiguous. Germline loops: CDR1 LGHDT, CDR2 YNNKEL (reference sequence). The length of the CDR3 is 14 residues. Trimming left V 4 bases short and J 5 bases short, with 14 bases between. The CDR3: CASSPDTGATEAFF. Here the CDR3 DNA reads TGTGCCAGCAGCCCCGACACGGGAGCGACTGAAGCTTTCTTT.

The V gene is TRBV6-2 or TRBV6-3, the J gene TRBJ2-3, with D uncertain. Germline V gene data show CDR1 as MNHEY and CDR2 as SVGEGT. The length of the CDR3 is 11 residues. Trimming removed 2 bases from V and 8 bases from J, with 5 bases in between. CDR3: CASSYIGTQYF. The CDR3 DNA sequence: TGTGCCAGCAGTTACATCGGTACGCAGTATTTT.

This clone is a singleton in its sample. The rearrangement joins TRBV5-1 to TRBJ1-2; 10 bases map to TRBD1. Germline CDR1 and CDR2: SGHRS and YFSETQ. Unmatched junction bases numbered 10, after V lost 1 base and J lost 4 bases. The CDR3 has 17 residues. The CDR3 protein is CASSLRPGTGDPYGYTF. DNA for the CDR3: TGCGCCAGCAGCTTGAGGCCCGGGACAGGGGACCCCTATGGCTACACCTTC.

V gene TRBV15 combines with J gene TRBJ1-5; D call uncertain. Germline values: CDR1 LNHNV, CDR2 YYDKDF (reference sequence). V gave up 0 bases and J gave up 6 bases, with 3 bases separating them. CDR3 length: 12 residues. CDR3 sequence: CATSRDSQPQHF. CDR3 coding DNA: TGTGCCACCAGCAGAGATAGTCAGCCCCAGCATTTT.

V and J are TRBV18 and TRBJ1-1; D gene unclear. CDR3 size: 14 residues. Trimming took 6 bases from V and 4 from J, leaving 15 bases between them. The germline V gene encodes CDR1 KGHSH and CDR2 LQKENI. CDR3 sequence reads: CASSSTVKGTEAFF. In nucleotides, the CDR3 is TGTGCCAGCTCGTCCACAGTCAAAGGCACTGAAGCTTTCTTT.

The V call is TRBV28, the J call TRBJ2-7, with 9 bases fitting TRBD1. The length of the CDR3 is 14 residues. V was clipped by 3 bases and J by 4 bases; unmatched bases: 4. In germline, CDR1 is MDHEN, CDR2 SYDVKM. The CDR3, as DNA: TGTGCCAGCAGTTTCACAGGGGGCGGGTACGAGCAGTACTTC. The encoded protein is CASSFTGGGYEQYF.

CDR3 sequence reads: CASSQVGGDVGGYTF. The CDR3 nucleotides are TGTGCCAGCAGCCAAGTAGGGGGCGACGTTGGTGGCTACACCTTC. The chain carries TRBV14 and TRBJ1-2; TRBD1 matches at 7 bases. In germline, CDR1 is SGHDN, CDR2 FVKESK. With V trimmed by 1 base and J by 7 bases, 9 bases remained unmatched. The length of the CDR3 is 15 residues.

This clone has only one observation. V usage is TRBV2 and J usage is TRBJ2-7; no reliable D call. V lost 6 bases, J lost 2 bases, and 11 bases lay in between. This CDR3 spans 13 amino acids. Germline V gene sequence: CDR1 SNHLY, CDR2 FYNNEI. CDR3 loop: CASRYSRTYEQYF. The CDR3 bases are TGTGCCAGCAGATACTCCAGGACCTACGAGCAGTACTTC.

The chain couples TRBV12-3 or TRBV12-4 to TRBJ2-5; D remains ambiguous. The CDR3 covers 13 residues. The germline V and J ends were trimmed by 1 base and 2 bases, with 5 bases remaining between them. CDR3 sequence reads: CASSLGRQETQYF. The DNA of the CDR3 is TGTGCCAGCAGTTTAGGCAGGCAAGAGACCCAGTACTTC.

This clone was counted a single time. This chain connects TRBV4-1 to TRBJ2-7; 8 bases agree with TRBD1. V was clipped by 1 base and J by 1 base; unmatched bases: 3. Germline V gene data show CDR1 as MGHRA and CDR2 as YSYEKL. The CDR3 length is 15 residues. The CDR3 DNA reads as TGCGCCAGCAGCCAAGTCGGACAGGGTTCCTACGAGCAGTACTTC. It translates to CASSQVGQGSYEQYF.

The chain carries TRBV6-5 and TRBJ2-7; a weak D match, TRBD1 (6 bases). The germline V gene encodes CDR1 MNHEY and CDR2 SVGAGI. Trimming took 6 bases from V and 2 from J, leaving 11 bases between them. CDR3 length: 13 amino acids. The CDR3 DNA follows: TGTGCCAGCAGATCGACAGGAGCCTACGAGCAGTACTTC. It encodes CASRSTGAYEQYF.

The J gene is TRBJ1-1, the V gene TRBV11-3; D is perhaps TRBD1 (5 bases). V was shortened by 1 base and J by 1 base, with 7 bases between the two germline ends. Germline CDR1 and CDR2: SGHNT and YENEEA. The length of the CDR3 is 14 residues. DNA of the CDR3: TGTGCCAGCAGCTTAGGGACATCGAACACTGAAGCTTTCTTT. Its protein is CASSLGTSNTEAFF.

The chain links TRBV5-1 to TRBJ2-5; possible D gene TRBD1, 6 bases. Trimming shortened V by 3 bases and J by 1 base, and 16 bases separated the two germline ends. The CDR3 sequence is 16 residues long. Looked up from germline, CDR1 is SGHRS and CDR2 is YFSETQ. The CDR3 sequence is CASSYEQGIGQETQYF. DNA for the CDR3: TGCGCCAGCAGCTACGAACAGGGTATCGGCCAAGAGACCCAGTACTTC.

The chain employs TRBV7-9 and TRBJ1-2; 9 nucleotides agree with TRBD1. V was pared by 5 bases and J by 8 bases, with 12 bases of the junction left unmatched. The CDR3 totals 15 residues. CDR1 is SEHNR, CDR2 FQNEAQ, per germline (reference sequence). The CDR3 DNA reads as TGTGCCAGCAGCCGTAACCGGGACAGGGTCCAGGGCTACACCTTC. Translated: CASSRNRDRVQGYTF. Drawing the rest from reference TRBV7-9 and TRBJ1-2, the complete variable domain is DTGVSQNPRHKITKRGQNVTFRCDPISEHNRLYWYRQTLGQGPEFLTYFQNEAQLEKSRLLSDRFSAERPKGSFSTLEIQRTEQGDSAMYLCASSRNRDRVQGYTFGSGTRLTVV.

In DNA, the CDR3 is TGCGCCAGCAGCCAAGGGAGTGATCTCACTGAAGCTTTCTTT. Translated, it gives CASSQGSDLTEAFF. The rearrangement links TRBV4-1 to TRBJ1-1; D gene ambiguous. Between the trimmed V and J ends, which lost 1 base and 4 bases, there was a span of 10 bases. Germline assignment: CDR1 MGHRA and CDR2 YSYEKL. This CDR3 contains 14 residues.

J is TRBJ1-2 and V is TRBV28; TRBD1 is a possible D gene (5 bases). V was pared by 6 bases and J by 0 bases, with 14 bases between. From germline, CDR1 is MDHEN and CDR2 SYDVKM. This CDR3 has 15 residues. The CDR3 is CASRSQGGTNYGYTF. DNA for the CDR3: TGTGCCAGCAGGTCTCAGGGAGGAACTAACTATGGCTACACCTTC.

This sequence joins TRBV11-2 and TRBJ1-1, with a possible D match to TRBD1 (6 bases). Germline CDR1 and CDR2: SGHAT and FQNNGV. V lost 5 bases to trimming and J lost 0 bases, with 10 bases between them. The CDR3 extends over 14 amino acids. CDR3 sequence (DNA): TGTGCCAGCAGCACGGACAGAATGAACACTGAAGCTTTCTTT. It encodes CASSTDRMNTEAFF.

V usage is TRBV30 and J usage is TRBJ2-2; TRBD1 is a possible D gene (5 bases). V lost 4 bases and J lost 0, with 15 bases in between. The CDR3 totals 16 residues. CDR1 is GTSNPN, CDR2 SVGIG, per germline (reference sequence). In DNA form, the CDR3 reads TGTGCCTGGACTAGTTACTGGACACCGAACACCGGGGAGCTGTTTTTT. Its protein is CAWTSYWTPNTGELFF.

The CDR3 coding sequence is TGTGCCAGCACCCGGACAGGGATAGACAATGAGCAGTTCTTC. Its translation: CASTRTGIDNEQFF. V gene TRBV27 combines with J gene TRBJ2-1, with TRBD1 matching 8 bases. CDR1 is MNHEY, CDR2 SMNVEV, per germline (reference sequence). V shed 7 bases, J shed 5 bases, and the junction held 7 bases outside the gene matches. The CDR3 totals 14 residues.

The V call is TRBV30, the J call TRBJ2-7; 8 bases map to TRBD1. J was trimmed by 0 bases and V by 1 base; bases with no gene match: 2. The CDR3 spans 14 residues. Germline V CDR1 and CDR2: GTSNPN, SVGIG (reference sequence). The CDR3 coding sequence is TGTGCCTGGAGTGCGGACAGGGCCTCCTACGAGCAGTACTTC. Its translation is CAWSADRASYEQYF. The entire variable domain, with the rest obtained from reference TRBV30 and TRBJ2-7, is as follows: SQTIHQWPATLVQPVGSPLSLECTVEGTSNPNLYWYRQAAGRGLQLLFYSVGIGQISSEVPQNLSASRPQDRQFILSSKKLLLSDSGFYLCAWSADRASYEQYFGPGTRLTVT.